The sequence of this T cell receptor beta chain was determined in a study of cytomegalovirus exposure and HLA in healthy donors. PCR amplification relied on 60 Vbeta primers (plus 13 Jbeta primers). This table comes from immunoSEQ multiplex PCR, and its TCRdb copy is limited to in-frame clones, with some not included. The sample has fewer than 250,000 clones, about four fifths seen once. The ends were cut back, 3 bases at V and 8 bases at J, with 11 bases in the middle. CDR1 is WSHSY, CDR2 SAAADI, per germline. CDR3 size: 14 residues. Sequencing was carried out using PBMCs. The gene calls are TRBV10-2 and TRBJ1-6, with D possibly matching TRBD1 (6 bases). The sequence was obtained from a woman in her forties or fifties in good health and CMV-seropositive. CDR3 in amino acids: CASSEGGAYSPLHF. CDR3 sequence (DNA): TGCGCCAGCAGTGAAGGGGGGGCGTATTCACCCCTCCACTTT.